This T cell receptor beta chain was documented in a study of Ad26.COV2.S vaccination and SARS-CoV-2 variants. Overall study results and limits: Total responses of T cells may have been underestimated by the analyses of TCR breadth and depth.

Noted treatment: some 19 received Ad26.COV2.S at low or high dose, single or two shots; several received placebo; per-sample allocation not given. Sampling took place 63 days after the first vaccine or placebo injection. Whoever gave the sample was an adult aged 18-55 years in Boston. Built on an Ad26 vector, the vaccine expressed Wuhan-strain SARS-CoV-2 spike. Looked up from germline, CDR1 is SGDLS and CDR2 is YYNGEE. This CDR3 spans 14 amino acids. V was clipped by 3 bases and J by 4 bases; unmatched bases: 4. As to this clone: The antigen is not known.

Assay used: immunoSEQ multiplex PCR; TCRdb lists only in-frame clones, some missing. The sample carries roughly 250,000 clones, about 83% recorded once. The chain recombines TRBV9 with TRBJ2-7; TRBD1 aligns across 10 bases. This sequence was found in a person between 18 and 59 years old who received the Ad26.COV2.S COVID-19 vaccine or a placebo. The sequenced sample was peripheral blood, obtained in a trial of Ad26.COV2.S vaccine versus placebo. CDR3 amino acids: CASSGQGAGYEQYF. In DNA, the CDR3 is TGTGCCAGCAGCGGACAGGGGGCAGGGTACGAGCAGTACTTC.